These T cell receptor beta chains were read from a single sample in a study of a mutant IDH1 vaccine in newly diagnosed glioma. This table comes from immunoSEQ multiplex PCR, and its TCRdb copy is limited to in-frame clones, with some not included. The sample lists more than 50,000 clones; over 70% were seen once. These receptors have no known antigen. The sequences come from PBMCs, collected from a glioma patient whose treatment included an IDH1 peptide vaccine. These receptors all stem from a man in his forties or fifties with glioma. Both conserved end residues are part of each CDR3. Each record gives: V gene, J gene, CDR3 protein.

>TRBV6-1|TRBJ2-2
CASSERDPNTGELFF
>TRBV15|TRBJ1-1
CATSRDKGMGTEAFF
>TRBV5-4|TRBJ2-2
CASSIRGLAGGSTGELFF
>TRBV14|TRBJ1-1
CASSPESTEAFF
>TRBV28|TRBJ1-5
CASKTGGTQPQHF
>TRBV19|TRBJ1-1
CASRTYMDRNTEAFF
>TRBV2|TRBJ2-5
CASRRGREETQYF
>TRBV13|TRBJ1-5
CASSSGGGLNQPQHF
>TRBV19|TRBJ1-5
CASRTPDRVDSNQPQHF
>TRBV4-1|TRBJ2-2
CASSQDRLAGDLNTGELFF
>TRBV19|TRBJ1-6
CASSIIPRGMLNSPLHF
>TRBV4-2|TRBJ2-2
CASSQEYLSNTGELFF
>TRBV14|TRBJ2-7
CASNDDRTYEQYF
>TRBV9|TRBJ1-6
CASSTGTGSSPLHF
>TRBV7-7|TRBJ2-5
CASSLGVRGARETQYF
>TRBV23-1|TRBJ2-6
CASSRTGGLANHEFSGANVLTF
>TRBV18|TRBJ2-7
CASSPGEAYEQYF
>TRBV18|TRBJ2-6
CASSEVTGANVLTF
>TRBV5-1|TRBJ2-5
CASSLALGETQYF
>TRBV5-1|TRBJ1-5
CASSPGSGQPQHF
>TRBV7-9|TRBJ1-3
CASSFHGSGNTIYF
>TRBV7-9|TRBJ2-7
CASSPGTSYEQYF
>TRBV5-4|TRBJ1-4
CASSPDSQDEKLFF
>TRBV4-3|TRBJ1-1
CASSRYFSGTVNTEAFF
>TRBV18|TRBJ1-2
CASSPIEANYGYTF
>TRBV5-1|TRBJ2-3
CASSLDGTYTDTQYF
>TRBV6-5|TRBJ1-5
CASSYRHQIEPQHF
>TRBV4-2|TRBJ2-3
CASSQGLAGGPGTDTQYF
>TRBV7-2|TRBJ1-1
CASSLDSGTEAFF
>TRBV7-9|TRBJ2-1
CASSLVGTSDLGNEQFF
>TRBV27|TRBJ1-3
CTHTEGLRPGNTIYF
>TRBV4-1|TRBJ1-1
CASSQDSRGTEAFF
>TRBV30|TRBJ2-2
CAWGTGSTGELFF